This T cell receptor beta chain originates from a study of T cell repertoires in cytomegalovirus infection. At the level of the study: Based on public TCR beta signatures, there were indications of CMV infection and of a matching HLA type.

Study outcomes and limitations: Dominating the ex vivo response were HLA-C-restricted CMV-specific TCR beta clonotypes. Cumulated frequencies of public TCR beta families served to identify carriers of CMV plus the relevant HLA.

A single record per CDR3 protein comes from TCRdb applying MiXCR to the reads. Among some 280,000 distinct CDR3 sequences listed, roughly 15% were seen once. This clonotype has ten or more counts. What it binds is not known. The CDR3 has 14 residues. The germline V gene has CDR1 MDHEN and CDR2 SYDVKM. J gave up 4 bases and V 8 bases, and 7 bases lay outside the gene matches. The receptor's source is a human donor in good health (CMV status not recorded). Some clones in this sample may be carry-over from other donors' samples. The V gene is TRBV28, the J gene TRBJ2-1; 8 bases match TRBD1. Sample: PBMCs. CDR3: CASYPTGVYNEQFF. In DNA, the CDR3 is TGTGCCAGCTACCCGACAGGGGTGTACAATGAGCAGTTCTTC.